This T cell receptor beta chain was found in a study of blood T cell repertoires in COVID-19. About the study: Donors in the United States, Italy and Spain gave samples during acute or convalescent COVID-19.

Only in-frame clones appear in the TCRdb table, and some are missing; sequencing was by immunoSEQ multiplex PCR. The sample yields 91,000 or so clones, about 86% seen once. The germline V gene encodes CDR1 SGHRS and CDR2 YFSETQ. This CDR3 spans 14 amino acids. The V end lost 5 bases, the J end lost 1 base, and 10 bases lay between the germline ends. Specimen: peripheral blood. The J gene is TRBJ2-1, the V gene TRBV5-1; perhaps TRBD2 as D (5 bases). The clonotype was recovered from a human donor in a cohort sampled during active COVID-19. This CDR3 reads CASRVSGSYNEQFF. CDR3 sequence (DNA): TGCGCCAGCAGGGTAAGCGGTTCCTACAATGAGCAGTTCTTC.